One T cell receptor beta chain is described in this entry. What it binds is not known. The data were obtained in a study of post-analysis software for immune sequencing data. Whole-study context: The disease courses covered relapsing-remitting, secondary progressive and progressive-relapsing multiple sclerosis.

Built from TCR beta cDNA, the libraries had unique molecular identifiers in them. TCRdb reprocessed the PCR reads via MiXCR and lists one record per CDR3 protein. The sample shows 650,000 to 900,000 distinct CDR3 sequences, 40% to 55% of them seen only once. Germline lookup yields CDR1 DFQATT and CDR2 SNEGSKA (reference sequence). With 6 bases removed from V and 4 bases from J, the gap between germline ends came to 17 bases. The CDR3 runs to 14 residues. Study-level findings and limits: Roughly 5 TRBV segments occurring more often in patients than controls included TRBV5-6, TRBV5-1 and TRBV20-1. The F measure placed samples prepared in the same batch into strongly shared clusters.

The chain employs TRBV20-1 and TRBJ2-3; D is perhaps TRBD1 (6 bases). Sequencing was done on a sample of blood. The source is a girl between 5 and 17 years old with multiple sclerosis. The CDR3 bases are TGCAGTGCCAAGGACAGTAAAAGGGCAGATACGCAGTATTTT. It codes for CSAKDSKRADTQYF.